This note documents a single T cell receptor (beta chain) sequence. The data stem from a study of blood T cell repertoires in COVID-19. Study overall: Acute and convalescent COVID-19 specimens originated in the United States, Italy and Spain. From T cells, B-cell-depleted T cells, or PBMCs came the material, which was cDNA or gDNA.

In the original analysis: How many nucleated cells were present was estimated from reference gene primer amplification. The protocol was immunoSEQ multiplex PCR, while the TCRdb copy is restricted to in-frame clones and leaves out a portion. V, J and clone size are those of that table, while D and trimming were read from the DNA. The sample records 75,000 to 100,000 clones, approximately 77% being singletons. CDR3 length: 15 residues. After removal of 2 bases from V and 3 bases from J, the junction contained 2 bases not matched to a gene. From germline, CDR1 is KGHDR and CDR2 SFDVKD. The genes are TRBV24-1 and TRBJ2-5, with TRBD1 identical over 10 bases. Sequencing used peripheral blood. The sequence was obtained from a woman aged 80 or over with acute or convalescent COVID-19. CDR3 protein: CATSDSGTGEETQYF. In nucleotides, the CDR3 is TGTGCCACCAGTGATTCGGGGACAGGGGAAGAGACCCAGTACTTC.